Listed here are 30 T cell receptor beta chains from one sample, sequenced in a study of blood T cell repertoires in COVID-19. The data were produced by immunoSEQ multiplex PCR, yet TCRdb's version contains in-frame clones alone and is incomplete. Here the sample spans some 170,000 clones, roughly 82% being singletons. The sample consisted of peripheral blood. The receptors come from a woman in her 70s with acute or convalescent COVID-19.

The rearrangement uses TRBV4-3 and TRBJ2-1, with 12 positions matching TRBD2. The CDR3 is 16 residues long. Unmatched junction bases numbered 4, after V lost 1 base and J lost 6 bases. Germline assignment: CDR1 LGHNA and CDR2 YSLEER. CDR3 sequence (DNA): TGCGCCAGCAGCCAAGCCCTAGCGGGAGGGATCAATGAGCAGTTCTTC. It yields the protein CASSQALAGGINEQFF.

The chain joins TRBV29-1 to TRBJ1-6; 8 positions agree with TRBD1. With 6 bases clipped from V and 7 bases from J, the junction kept 8 bases outside the gene matches. Looked up from germline, CDR1 is SQVTM and CDR2 is ANQGSEA. The CDR3 contains 14 residues. Written as DNA, the CDR3 is TGCAGCGTCCGACAGGGGCCAAGCAATTCACCCCTCCACTTT. Protein: CSVRQGPSNSPLHF.

This chain uses TRBV3-1 (or the pseudogene TRBV3-2) with TRBJ1-5; possibly TRBD1 for D (6 bases). The germline gives CDR1 LGHDT, CDR2 YNNKEL (reference sequence). This CDR3 comprises 15 residues. V dropped 0 bases and J dropped 7 bases, with 13 bases sitting between them. The CDR3 bases are TGTGCCAGCAGCCAAGATACCCGGACAGCCCAGCCCCAGCATTTT. Protein: CASSQDTRTAQPQHF.

This rearrangement joins TRBV6-5 to TRBJ1-2; the D is unclear. Trimming stripped 2 bases from V and 6 bases from J, with 10 bases between. The CDR3 contains 13 residues. The germline V gene has CDR1 MNHEY and CDR2 SVGAGI. CDR3 sequence (DNA): TGTGCCAGCAGTTACCTGAGACTGGATGGCTACACCTTC. It encodes CASSYLRLDGYTF.

This sequence joins TRBV30 and TRBJ2-1, with a tentative D call TRBD1 (6 bases). Trimming took off 1 base at V and 2 bases at J, with 6 bases between the two ends. Germline CDR1 and CDR2: GTSNPN and SVGIG (reference sequence). The CDR3 totals 13 residues. The CDR3: CAWSGGPYNEQFF. As DNA, the CDR3 is TGTGCCTGGAGTGGGGGGCCCTACAATGAGCAGTTCTTC.

The table lists this clone with a few counts. This chain joins TRBV13 and TRBJ1-2; 7 bases fit TRBD1. J gave up 5 bases and V 4 bases, and 4 bases lay outside the gene matches. Germline V gene lookup returns CDR1 PRHDT and CDR2 FYEKMQ (reference sequence). The CDR3 runs 13 residues. CDR3 bases: TGTGCCAGCAGCTCAGGGACAGCATATGGCTACACCTTC. Its protein is CASSSGTAYGYTF.

The chain combines TRBV30 with TRBJ2-1, with TRBD2 matching 11 bases. Looked up from germline, CDR1 is GTSNPN and CDR2 is SVGIG (reference sequence). CDR3 length: 16 residues. Trimming at V came to 5 bases and at J to 5 bases, leaving 11 bases not matched to a gene. CDR3 loop: CAWAPRTSGYNNEQFF. The CDR3 nucleotides are TGTGCCTGGGCCCCCAGGACTAGCGGGTACAACAATGAGCAGTTCTTC.

The chain recombines TRBV30 with TRBJ1-3; no firm D call. CDR3 size: 15 residues. The V end lost 0 bases, the J end lost 1 base, and 10 bases lay between the germline ends. CDR1 GTSNPN and CDR2 SVGIG come from the germline V gene (reference sequence). The CDR3 loop reads CAWSVGRISGNTIYF. CDR3 nucleotides: TGTGCCTGGAGTGTAGGGAGGATTTCTGGAAACACCATATATTTT. Variable domain in full (rest from reference TRBV30 and TRBJ1-3): SQTIHQWPATLVQPVGSPLSLECTVEGTSNPNLYWYRQAAGRGLQLLFYSVGIGQISSEVPQNLSASRPQDRQFILSSKKLLLSDSGFYLCAWSVGRISGNTIYFGEGSWLTVV.

The V gene is TRBV19, the J gene TRBJ1-2; tentatively, D is TRBD1 (6 bases). CDR3 length: 14 residues. The germline gives CDR1 LNHDA, CDR2 SQIVND (reference sequence). V lost 4 bases to trimming and J lost 5 bases, with 14 bases between them. The CDR3 loop is CASSTGQPWYGYTF. CDR3 in DNA: TGTGCCAGTAGTACAGGACAGCCCTGGTATGGCTACACCTTC. The full variable domain, in which reference TRBV19 and TRBJ1-2 provide the parts outside the CDR3, is DGGITQSPKYLFRKEGQNVTLSCEQNLNHDAMYWYRQDPGQGLRLIYYSQIVNDFQKGDIAEGYSVSREKKESFPLTVTSAQKNPTAFYLCASSTGQPWYGYTFGSGTRLTVV.

The chain employs TRBV18 and TRBJ2-5, with 9 bases lining up with TRBD1. This CDR3 comprises 15 residues. The V segment lost 3 bases and the J segment 5 bases; nucleotides outside the gene matches: 7. The germline V gene has CDR1 KGHSH and CDR2 LQKENI. CDR3 in DNA: TGTGCCAGCTCACCGTTACAGGGGGCGGGTGAGACCCAGTACTTC. This codes for CASSPLQGAGETQYF.

The chain uses TRBV4-2 and TRBJ2-2, with unresolved D. This CDR3 comprises 15 residues. The V gene lost 0 bases and the J gene lost 5 bases, with 10 bases spanning the gap. Germline assignment: CDR1 LGHNA and CDR2 YNFKEQ. The CDR3 loop reads CASSQDWLKTGELFF. The CDR3 DNA follows: TGTGCCAGCAGCCAAGATTGGCTTAAGACCGGGGAGCTGTTTTTT.

V is TRBV9 and J is TRBJ2-2; 11 bases map to TRBD1. There are 18 residues in the CDR3. Per germline, CDR1 SGDLS and CDR2 YYNGEE. The V segment lost 3 bases and the J segment 7 bases; nucleotides outside the gene matches: 14. Here the CDR3 DNA reads TGTGCCAGCAGCGGCCCCCCAGGACAGGGGGCTTATATCGGGGAGCTGTTTTTT. Its protein is CASSGPPGQGAYIGELFF.

This rearrangement joins TRBV7-9 to TRBJ1-2, with TRBD1 as a possible D gene (5 bases). Germline CDR1 and CDR2: SEHNR and FQNEAQ (reference sequence). The CDR3 is 13 residues long. V was shortened by 5 bases and J by 4 bases, with 11 bases between the two germline ends. In DNA form, the CDR3 reads TGTGCCAGCAGCCCCGACAGCCCCTATGGCTACACCTTC. Translation: CASSPDSPYGYTF.

This clone was counted once. The chain uses TRBV19 and TRBJ2-7, with 8 bases fitting TRBD1. This CDR3 comprises 14 residues. The V and J ends lost 7 bases and 5 bases, in that order; junction bases with no gene match: 10. The germline CDR1 and CDR2 sequences are LNHDA and SQIVND (reference sequence). The CDR3 coding sequence is TGTGCCAGTAAACCGGGACAGGAGTTTAACGAGCAGTACTTC. Protein: CASKPGQEFNEQYF.

In this sample, this clone turned up once. The chain is built from TRBV19 and TRBJ1-2, with TRBD1 identical over 10 bases. The V gene end was trimmed by 5 bases and the J gene end by 4 bases; junction bases not matched to a gene: 4. This CDR3 has 14 amino acids. Germline lookup yields CDR1 LNHDA and CDR2 SQIVND (reference sequence). For the CDR3, the DNA is TGTGCCAGTAGTGCGACAGGGGGCGCCTATGGCTACACCTTC. Its translation: CASSATGGAYGYTF.

The chain combines TRBV12-3 or TRBV12-4 with TRBJ2-2; D is perhaps TRBD1 (6 bases). The V end lost 5 bases, the J end lost 7 bases, and 8 bases lay between the germline ends. CDR3 size: 12 residues. Here the CDR3 reads CASSPDSGELFF. The CDR3 DNA sequence: TGTGCCAGCAGTCCGGACAGCGGGGAGCTGTTTTTT.

The rearrangement joins TRBV19 to TRBJ1-4; D is unclear. The germline CDR1 and CDR2 sequences are LNHDA and SQIVND (reference sequence). There are 14 residues in the CDR3. V lost 3 bases, J lost 10 bases, and 15 bases lay in between. CDR3 in DNA: TGTGCCAGTAGTATGTCGGGTGCAGTGGGAAAACTGTTTTTT. Amino acid sequence: CASSMSGAVGKLFF.

The J gene is TRBJ1-1, the V gene TRBV7-2; tentative D call: TRBD1 (6 bases). The CDR3 runs 13 residues. V lost 1 base and J lost 7, with 10 bases in between. CDR1 is SGHTA and CDR2 is FQGNSA in the germline V gene. Written as DNA, the CDR3 is TGTGCCAGCAGCTTAGACAGACAGGTTGAAGCTTTCTTT. Protein product: CASSLDRQVEAFF.

This clone has a count of ten or more. The J gene is TRBJ2-1, the V gene TRBV6-1; no clear D. The length of the CDR3 is 12 residues. CDR1 is MNHNS, CDR2 SASEGT, per germline. V lost 5 bases, J lost 7 bases, and 9 bases lay in between. CDR3 in amino acids: CASSRPRNEQFF. The DNA of the CDR3 is TGTGCCAGCAGTCGTCCCCGGAATGAGCAGTTCTTC.

This clone showed up just a few times. This chain joins TRBV9 and TRBJ2-1, with 9 bases that match TRBD2. J lost 7 bases, V lost 0 bases, and 2 bases had no gene match. The CDR3 sequence is 14 residues long. CDR1 is SGDLS, CDR2 YYNGEE, per germline. The CDR3 bases are TGTGCCAGCAGCGTAGGGGCGGGAGGGAATGAGCAGTTCTTC. Encoded protein: CASSVGAGGNEQFF.

This clone has a handful of counts. This chain links TRBV7-2 with TRBJ1-2, with D possibly TRBD1 on 6 matching bases. V dropped 6 bases and J dropped 4 bases, with 12 bases sitting between them. The germline gives CDR1 SGHTA, CDR2 FQGNSA. This CDR3 is built from 13 residues. CDR3 residues: CASSSDRFYGYTF. As DNA, the CDR3 is TGTGCCAGCAGTTCGGACAGATTCTATGGCTACACCTTC.

This clone has just one count. CDR3 sequence: CASSVGRAGRDEQFF. In DNA form, the CDR3 reads TGTGCCAGCAGCGTAGGGCGGGCTGGCCGCGATGAGCAGTTCTTC. This sequence joins TRBV9 and TRBJ2-1, with D possibly being TRBD2 (5 bases). Germline V gives CDR1 SGDLS, CDR2 YYNGEE. Trimming stripped 0 bases from V and 8 bases from J, with 15 bases between. This CDR3 region has 15 residues.

This clone was seen a few times. The chain employs TRBV19 and TRBJ1-1; 7 bases are a match to TRBD1. The trim removed 3 bases at V and 5 bases at J, leaving 9 bases unmatched. The CDR3 spans 15 residues. The germline CDR1 and CDR2 sequences are LNHDA and SQIVND (reference sequence). The CDR3 DNA follows: TGTGCCAGTAGTATCTCCACAGGGGTTGGGACTGAAGCTTTCTTT. This translates into CASSISTGVGTEAFF.

The rearrangement links TRBV10-3 to TRBJ2-2; TRBD2 agrees at 16 bases. CDR1 ENHRY and CDR2 SYGVKD come from the germline V gene. The CDR3 totals 20 residues. Unmatched junction bases numbered 8, after V lost 4 bases and J lost 0 bases. The CDR3 DNA sequence: TGTGCCATCAGTGCGGGACTAGCGGGGGGGCCCGCCTCGAACACCGGGGAGCTGTTTTTT. This codes for CAISAGLAGGPASNTGELFF.

This chain links TRBV4-2 with TRBJ1-5; D is unclear. Trimming left V 0 bases short and J 7 bases short, with 13 bases between. The CDR3 consists of 15 residues. The germline CDR1 and CDR2 sequences are LGHNA and YNFKEQ. The CDR3 sequence is CASSQEGSFRQPQHF. The CDR3 nucleotides read TGTGCCAGCAGCCAAGAAGGGAGCTTTCGGCAGCCCCAGCATTTT.

This chain joins TRBV20-1 and TRBJ1-2, with 9 bases identical to TRBD1. Germline V CDR1 and CDR2: DFQATT, SNEGSKA (reference sequence). The CDR3 is 15 amino acids. The J segment lost 0 bases and the V segment lost 3 bases, leaving 5 bases of the junction unmatched. The DNA for the CDR3 is TGCAGTGCTAGTACAGGGGGCATATCTAACTATGGCTACACCTTC. Encoded protein: CSASTGGISNYGYTF.

In its sample, this clone was seen once. The rearrangement uses TRBV6-5 and TRBJ2-7, with a possible D match to TRBD1 (6 bases). The CDR3 loop spans 15 amino acids. Germline lookup yields CDR1 MNHEY and CDR2 SVGAGI. V was trimmed by 2 bases and J by 3 bases, leaving 14 bases between them. In nucleotides, the CDR3 is TGTGCCAGCAGTTACCGCAGAACAGGGAACTACGAGCAGTACTTC. Protein: CASSYRRTGNYEQYF.

The V gene is TRBV20-1, the J gene TRBJ1-1; D not resolved. The CDR3 is 16 residues long. Germline V gene lookup returns CDR1 DFQATT and CDR2 SNEGSKA (reference sequence). V was pared by 3 bases and J by 1 base, with 18 bases between. The CDR3 coding sequence is TGCAGTGCTAGTCCCCTTTCGGTAGGAGGGAACACTGAAGCTTTCTTT. Translated, it gives CSASPLSVGGNTEAFF.

This clone turned up a few times. The chain links TRBV1 to TRBJ1-1; TRBD1, the table's D call, lacks a check against the DNA. TRBV1 is a known pseudogene. The CDR3 runs 14 residues. CDR3 loop: CTSSQGTGSSEAFF. Written as DNA, the CDR3 is TGCACCAGCAGCCAGGGTACAGGGTCATCTGAAGCTTTCTTT.

This chain links TRBV2 with TRBJ2-7; 7 bases match TRBD1. V shed 6 bases, J shed 4 bases, and the junction held 3 bases outside the gene matches. This CDR3 spans 12 amino acids. The germline V gene has CDR1 SNHLY and CDR2 FYNNEI. The CDR3 protein is CASRTGPYEQYF. Written as DNA, the CDR3 is TGTGCCAGCAGGACAGGGCCGTACGAGCAGTACTTC.